These 23 T cell receptor beta chains share one sample of origin, sequenced in a study of blood T cell repertoires in COVID-19. Some clones are missing from TCRdb's copy, which holds only in-frame ones; the method was immunoSEQ multiplex PCR. The table has roughly 120,000 clones, less than 90% seen once. Specimen: peripheral blood. The receptor source for this set is a man between 25 and 39 years old with acute or convalescent COVID-19.

Here the CDR3 DNA reads TGTGCCAGCAGCTTAGGCGGAACCTCTGCGGGGGACTATGGCTACACCTTC. As protein: CASSLGGTSAGDYGYTF. The chain recombines TRBV7-9 with TRBJ1-2; D possibly corresponds to TRBD1 (5 bases). V lost 1 base and J 3 bases, leaving 18 bases between the germline ends. The CDR3 is 17 residues long. The germline CDR1 and CDR2 sequences are SEHNR and FQNEAQ (reference sequence).

This clone was seen a few times. V usage is TRBV9 and J usage is TRBJ2-3, with D maybe TRBD1 (5 bases). Trimming took 0 bases from V and 5 from J, leaving 13 bases between them. Germline lookup yields CDR1 SGDLS and CDR2 YYNGEE. This CDR3 region has 15 residues. CDR3 nucleotide sequence: TGTGCCAGCAGCGTAGAGGGCAGGGAAGGAGATACGCAGTATTTT. The encoded protein is CASSVEGREGDTQYF. Based on the CDR3 plus reference TRBV9 and TRBJ2-3, the full variable domain is DSGVTQTPKHLITATGQRVTLRCSPRSGDLSVYWYQQSLDQGLQFLIQYYNGEERAKGNILERFSAQQFPDLHSELNLSSLELGDSALYFCASSVEGREGDTQYFGPGTRLTVL.

The chain carries TRBV5-5 and TRBJ2-5; D uncertain. The V end was cut by 1 base, the J end by 0 bases, with 4 bases between. Germline CDR1 SGHKS, CDR2 YYEKEE (reference sequence). CDR3 length equals 13 residues. CDR3 amino acids: CASSLLYQETQYF. In nucleotides, the CDR3 is TGTGCCAGCAGCTTGCTGTACCAAGAGACCCAGTACTTC. The full variable domain, completed using reference TRBV5-5 and TRBJ2-5, is DAGVTQSPTHLIKTRGQQVTLRCSPISGHKSVSWYQQVLGQGPQFIFQYYEKEERGRGNFPDRFSARQFPNYSSELNVNALLLGDSALYLCASSLLYQETQYFGPGTRLLVL.

The gene calls are TRBV5-6 and TRBJ1-2; a weak D match, TRBD1 (5 bases). Trimming pared 4 bases from V and 2 bases from J, leaving 15 bases between. Per germline, CDR1 SGHDT and CDR2 YYEEEE. The CDR3 loop spans 15 amino acids. DNA for the CDR3: TGTGCCAGCAGCCCTCTGGCAGGGCCGAACTATGGCTACACCTTC. Translation gives CASSPLAGPNYGYTF.

This chain uses TRBV11-2 with TRBJ1-2; possibly TRBD1 for D (5 bases). Trimming shortened V by 1 base and J by 0 bases, and 12 bases separated the two germline ends. CDR1 and CDR2 from the germline V gene are SGHAT and FQNNGV. The CDR3 is 16 residues long. The CDR3 DNA sequence: TGTGCCAGCAGCTTAGTCACAGGTGGCCCTAACTATGGCTACACCTTC. Translation: CASSLVTGGPNYGYTF. Looking up the rest from reference TRBV11-2 and TRBJ1-2 gives the full variable domain: EAGVAQSPRYKIIEKRQSVAFWCNPISGHATLYWYQQILGQGPKLLIQFQNNGVVDDSQLPKDRFSAERLKGVDSTLKIQPAKLEDSAVYLCASSLVTGGPNYGYTFGSGTRLTVV.

The rearrangement links TRBV19 to TRBJ1-5; D possibly corresponds to TRBD1 (5 bases). The germline V gene has CDR1 LNHDA and CDR2 SQIVND (reference sequence). CDR3 length: 14 amino acids. The germline V and J ends were trimmed by 4 bases and 11 bases, with 18 bases remaining between them. For the CDR3, the DNA is TGTGCCAGTAGTAGCGGAGACAGACGCATGACCCAGCATTTT. Amino acids: CASSSGDRRMTQHF.

This chain links TRBV7-6 with TRBJ2-1, with a tentative D call TRBD1 (6 bases). Trimming removed 1 base at V and 0 bases at J, with 7 bases between. This CDR3 is 15 amino acids long. Germline V CDR1 and CDR2: SGHVS, FNYEAQ. CDR3 DNA: TGTGCCAGCAGCTTAGGCAGGGGCTCCTACAATGAGCAGTTCTTC. Amino acids: CASSLGRGSYNEQFF.

This clone is classed as medium-sized. V is TRBV6-2 or TRBV6-3 and J is TRBJ2-1; 9 bases match TRBD2. CDR1 is MNHEY and CDR2 is SVGEGT in the germline V gene. The CDR3 has 15 amino acids. The ends lost 5 bases at V and 7 bases at J; junction bases unmatched: 9. For the CDR3, the DNA is TGTGCCAGCAGTCTCGCGGGGGGGCCGGGTAATGAGCAGTTCTTC. It specifies CASSLAGGPGNEQFF.

The V gene is TRBV27, the J gene TRBJ2-2; 9 bases match TRBD2. Looked up from germline, CDR1 is MNHEY and CDR2 is SMNVEV (reference sequence). V was pared by 0 bases and J by 0 bases, with 5 bases of the junction left unmatched. The length of the CDR3 is 18 residues. CDR3 nucleotides: TGTGCCAGCAGTTTATCTATTAGCGGGAGTGCGAACACCGGGGAGCTGTTTTTT. This sequence encodes CASSLSISGSANTGELFF.

This clone was counted a single time. The chain is built from TRBV3-1 (or the pseudogene TRBV3-2) and TRBJ1-2; D gene ambiguous. V was pared by 1 base and J by 5 bases, with 11 bases between. This CDR3 is built from 14 residues. The germline V gene encodes CDR1 LGHDT and CDR2 YNNKEL (reference sequence). DNA for the CDR3: TGTGCCAGCAGCCAAGTTGGGGAGCTTTATGGCTACACCTTC. This gives the protein CASSQVGELYGYTF.

The chain links TRBV19 to TRBJ2-2; D gene ambiguous. V was pared by 9 bases and J by 10 bases, with 9 bases between. The germline gives CDR1 LNHDA, CDR2 SQIVND (reference sequence). The CDR3 loop spans 10 amino acids. The CDR3 coding sequence is TGTGCCAGCGGTTGGTCGGAGCTGTTTTTT. Protein: CASGWSELFF.

The rearrangement links TRBV30 to TRBJ1-2; D is unresolved. This CDR3 is 14 amino acids long. Trimming shortened V by 0 bases and J by 8 bases, and 16 bases separated the two germline ends. Germline CDR1 reads GTSNPN; CDR2 reads SVGIG (reference sequence). The CDR3 region has the DNA TGTGCCTGGAGTGTACGTTCGGGGTTGCGGGGCTACACCTTC. Protein product: CAWSVRSGLRGYTF.

The chain has TRBV9 and TRBJ1-1, with TRBD1 matching over 7 bases. CDR1 and CDR2 from the germline V gene are SGDLS and YYNGEE. The CDR3 spans 14 residues. Unmatched junction bases numbered 6, after V lost 3 bases and J lost 4 bases. CDR3 sequence (DNA): TGTGCCAGCAGCGCCGGACAGGAAGGCACTGAAGCTTTCTTT. This sequence encodes CASSAGQEGTEAFF.

J is TRBJ2-5 and V is TRBV4-1; 8 nucleotides line up with TRBD1. The CDR3 length is 18 residues. V was clipped by 2 bases and J by 5 bases; unmatched bases: 16. Germline CDR1 is MGHRA and CDR2 is YSYEKL. This CDR3 reads CASSQKIRAGQGGETQYF. CDR3 nucleotide sequence: TGCGCCAGCAGCCAAAAGATCCGGGCCGGACAGGGTGGGGAGACCCAGTACTTC.

This sequence joins TRBV9 and TRBJ1-1, with D perhaps matching TRBD1 (5 bases). The CDR3 has 16 residues. From germline, CDR1 is SGDLS and CDR2 YYNGEE. The V end was cut by 3 bases, the J end by 3 bases, with 18 bases between. The DNA of the CDR3 is TGTGCCAGCAGCGACGGTCCCGGGGGTGACTACACTGAAGCTTTCTTT. Translating gives CASSDGPGGDYTEAFF.

This clone was picked up one time. The chain has TRBV5-4 and TRBJ2-1; 8 nucleotides agree with TRBD1. V lost 5 bases, J lost 6 bases, and 7 bases stayed unmatched. Per the germline V gene, CDR1 is SGHNT and CDR2 is YYREEE (reference sequence). This CDR3 comprises 14 residues. CDR3 loop: CASRDWTGFNEQFF. CDR3 sequence (DNA): TGTGCCAGCAGAGACTGGACAGGGTTCAATGAGCAGTTCTTC.

This clone was observed a few times. The chain combines TRBV11-3 with TRBJ1-1; weak D call: TRBD1 (6 bases). Per germline, CDR1 SGHNT and CDR2 YENEEA. Trimming pared 0 bases from V and 2 bases from J, leaving 13 bases between. CDR3 size: 16 residues. The chain's CDR3 is CASSLDSGQRNTEAFF. For the CDR3, the DNA is TGTGCCAGCAGCTTAGACTCCGGACAGAGAAACACTGAAGCTTTCTTT. Full variable domain (rest looked up from reference TRBV11-3 and TRBJ1-1): EAGVVQSPRYKIIEKKQPVAFWCNPISGHNTLYWYLQNLGQGPELLIRYENEEAVDDSQLPKDRFSAERLKGVDSTLKIQPAELGDSAVYLCASSLDSGQRNTEAFFGQGTRLTVV.

The chain carries TRBV10-3 and TRBJ1-2; D is undetermined. Germline CDR1 reads ENHRY; CDR2 reads SYGVKD. V was shortened by 6 bases and J by 8 bases, with 25 bases between the two germline ends. The CDR3 spans 16 residues. DNA of the CDR3: TGTGCCATCAGCGAAGAATTAGGACGCTCGGCGGGGGGCTACACCTTC. It is translated as CAISEELGRSAGGYTF.

This chain connects TRBV7-8 to TRBJ1-5; 7 positions agree with TRBD1. In germline, CDR1 is SGHVS, CDR2 FQNEAQ. This CDR3 spans 17 amino acids. J gave up 2 bases and V 0 bases, and 7 bases lay outside the gene matches. CDR3 DNA sequence: TGTGCCAGCAGCTTAGCGTTAGGGCAGGGGGGCAATCAGCCCCAGCATTTT. Translation gives CASSLALGQGGNQPQHF.

The V and J genes are TRBV15 and TRBJ2-1, with TRBD2 as a possible D gene (5 bases). Germline V CDR1 and CDR2: LNHNV, YYDKDF (reference sequence). Trimming cost V 1 base and J 4 bases, with 11 bases left between them. This CDR3 spans 15 amino acids. The CDR3 sequence: CATSRAQDSYNEQFF. The CDR3 coding sequence is TGTGCCACCAGCAGAGCGCAGGACTCTTACAATGAGCAGTTCTTC.

This clone showed up just a few times. The chain links TRBV27 to TRBJ1-2; no clear D. The CDR3 runs 17 residues. CDR1 and CDR2 (germline): MNHEY, SMNVEV (reference sequence). V lost 3 bases, J lost 1 base, and 18 bases lay in between. The CDR3 region has the DNA TGTGCCAGCAGTTTGTCAATACGCGGAACCCTTAACTATGGCTACACCTTC. It specifies CASSLSIRGTLNYGYTF.

This chain uses TRBV19 with TRBJ2-2; D is possibly TRBD1 (6 bases). The length of the CDR3 is 14 residues. Germline CDR1 and CDR2: LNHDA and SQIVND (reference sequence). The V end was cut by 6 bases, the J end by 5 bases, with 13 bases between. The CDR3, as DNA: TGTGCCAGTAGCCCGATGAGGGGGACCGGGGAGCTGTTTTTT. Translating gives CASSPMRGTGELFF.

The rearrangement links TRBV3-1 (or the pseudogene TRBV3-2) to TRBJ2-7, with TRBD2 identical over 13 bases. Germline CDR1 is LGHDT and CDR2 is YNNKEL (reference sequence). V lost 5 bases and J lost 3; bases outside the gene matches: 7. The CDR3 covers 16 residues. DNA for the CDR3: TGTGCCAGCAGCGCACGGACTAGCGGGGGTGGCTACGAGCAGTACTTC. Encoded protein: CASSARTSGGGYEQYF.